Below are 13 T cell receptor beta chains sequenced from a single sample in a study of T cells in Graves' hyperthyroidism and ophthalmopathy. RNA transcripts were the template for amplifying TCR beta CDR3 regions. HTBI primers were used for first-round RT-PCR of the TCR CDR3. One entry per CDR3 protein results from TCRdb running MiXCR on the multiplex PCR reads. The table includes roughly 160,000 distinct CDR3 sequences, about 9% detected once. Specimen: blood. All receptors derive from a woman between 18 and 29 years old with Graves' hyperthyroidism that later progressed to Graves' ophthalmopathy.

This chain connects TRBV19 to TRBJ2-1, with D perhaps matching TRBD1 (5 bases). Trimming left V 5 bases short and J 13 bases short, with 27 bases between. The length of the CDR3 is 16 residues. Germline V CDR1 and CDR2: LNHDA, SQIVND (reference sequence). DNA of the CDR3: TGTGCCAGTAGTCCCGGTGGGGCAGTTGGTGGCCTTCCCCAGTTCTTC. This codes for CASSPGGAVGGLPQFF.

This clonotype was counted at least ten times. The CDR3 loop is CATSRGGQVLAKNIQYF. Here the CDR3 DNA reads TGTGCCACCAGCAGAGGGGGGCAGGTTCTAGCCAAAAACATTCAGTACTTC. The chain uses TRBV15 and TRBJ2-4; TRBD1 might be the D (6 bases). V lost 1 base to trimming and J lost 0 bases, with 13 bases between them. From germline, CDR1 is LNHNV and CDR2 YYDKDF (reference sequence). There are 17 residues in the CDR3.

This clonotype was observed many times. The chain employs TRBV5-1 and TRBJ2-7, with TRBD2 identical over 8 bases. CDR1 is SGHRS and CDR2 is YFSETQ in the germline V gene. Trimming cost V 4 bases and J 7 bases; bases outside gene matches: 13. The CDR3 has 15 residues. The CDR3 reads CASSQRGLVPREQYF. The CDR3 DNA is TGCGCCAGCAGCCAGAGGGGACTAGTACCGCGGGAGCAGTACTTC.

This sequence joins TRBV6-1 and TRBJ2-3, with D unresolved. The CDR3 spans 16 residues. The germline gives CDR1 MNHNS, CDR2 SASEGT. V dropped 3 bases and J dropped 3 bases, with 16 bases sitting between them. The CDR3 sequence is CASSDTVGPGTDTQYF. The CDR3 coding sequence is TGTGCCAGCAGTGACACGGTCGGTCCCGGGACAGATACGCAGTATTTT.

This clonotype appeared many times. This sequence joins TRBV6-1 and TRBJ2-7; 7 nucleotides line up with TRBD1. The CDR3 runs to 14 residues. V dropped 5 bases and J dropped 3; count of bases not matched to a gene: 7. Germline V gives CDR1 MNHNS, CDR2 SASEGT. For the CDR3, the DNA is TGTGCCAGCAGTCCCGGGACAGACGTCTACGAGCAGTACTTC. The encoded protein is CASSPGTDVYEQYF.

The sample holds many counts of this clonotype. The chain recombines TRBV10-1 with TRBJ2-7, with D possibly TRBD1 on 5 matching bases. Trimming cost V 0 bases and J 7 bases, with 7 bases left between them. CDR1 and CDR2 (germline): WNHNN, SYGVQD (reference sequence). This CDR3 has 12 amino acids. The CDR3 is CASSESGVEQYF. The CDR3 coding sequence is TGCGCCAGCAGTGAGTCAGGGGTTGAGCAGTACTTC.

As regards this clonotype: A much larger clone differs by one base, so this may be a read error. This chain connects TRBV19 to TRBJ1-2; the D gene is possibly TRBD1 (5 bases). The germline V and J ends were trimmed by 4 bases and 3 bases, with 18 bases remaining between them. The CDR3 spans 16 residues. Germline CDR1 is LNHDA and CDR2 is SQIVND (reference sequence). The CDR3 region has the DNA TGTGCCAGTAGTACCTACCCGGGACGGTTTGACTATGGCTACACCTTC. Translation: CASSTYPGRFDYGYTF.

This clonotype was detected many times. The chain carries TRBV12-3 or TRBV12-4 and TRBJ2-3; 8 nucleotides agree with TRBD2. The CDR3 extends over 15 amino acids. The trim removed 7 bases at V and 4 bases at J, leaving 10 bases unmatched. The CDR3 sequence: CASTLELAAADTQYF. CDR3 nucleotides: TGTGCCAGCACCTTGGAACTAGCGGCCGCAGATACGCAGTATTTT.

This clonotype was recorded at least ten times. CDR3: CASSRDRYGYTF. The CDR3 bases are TGTGCCAGCAGCCGGGACAGATACGGCTACACCTTC. V gene TRBV11-2 combines with J gene TRBJ1-2; 7 positions match TRBD1. With V trimmed by 5 bases and J by 8 bases, 5 bases remained unmatched. Germline loops: CDR1 SGHAT, CDR2 FQNNGV. The CDR3 consists of 12 residues.

The V and J genes are TRBV4-1 and TRBJ2-2; a weak D match, TRBD2 (5 bases). There are 17 residues in the CDR3. Germline V gives CDR1 MGHRA, CDR2 YSYEKL. With 5 bases removed from V and 3 bases from J, the gap between germline ends came to 19 bases. The CDR3 DNA is TGCGCCAGCAGCAACCCCATGAGGGAGTCGGACACCGGGGAGCTGTTTTTT. The encoded protein is CASSNPMRESDTGELFF.

The J gene is TRBJ2-7, the V gene TRBV4-2; 10 bases are a match to TRBD1. V shed 4 bases, J shed 3 bases, and the junction held 12 bases outside the gene matches. The CDR3 is made up of 17 amino acids. Germline V gives CDR1 LGHNA, CDR2 YNFKEQ. The CDR3 here is CASSREPPGQGIYEQYF. In nucleotides, the CDR3 is TGTGCCAGCAGCCGAGAACCCCCGGGACAGGGGATCTACGAGCAGTACTTC.

This clonotype was counted many times. The V gene is TRBV2, the J gene TRBJ2-2; D is unresolved. Trimming shortened V by 6 bases and J by 3 bases, and 11 bases separated the two germline ends. The germline V gene encodes CDR1 SNHLY and CDR2 FYNNEI. The CDR3 has 14 amino acids. DNA of the CDR3: TGTGCCAGCAGACGACACCTCGACACCGGGGAGCTGTTTTTT. Protein: CASRRHLDTGELFF.

Many counts were recorded for this clonotype. CDR3 amino acids: CATSSSNQPQHF. The CDR3 coding sequence is TGTGCCACCAGCAGCAGCAATCAGCCCCAGCATTTT. This chain connects TRBV15 to TRBJ1-5; D is unclear. Trimming took 3 bases from V and 1 from J, leaving 1 base between them. This CDR3 has 12 residues. From germline, CDR1 is LNHNV and CDR2 YYDKDF (reference sequence).